The 27 T cell receptor beta chains in this list originate from one sample, sequenced in a study of blood T cell repertoires in COVID-19. Clones were read by immunoSEQ multiplex PCR, and TCRdb kept only the in-frame ones, dropping some. This table has 200,000 to 250,000 clones, 86% appearing once. Sequenced sample: PBMCs or T cells enriched from blood (not recorded which). The receptors derive from a woman in her thirties or forties with acute COVID-19.

The chain carries TRBV27 and TRBJ2-1; 9 bases map to TRBD1. Germline V gene data show CDR1 as MNHEY and CDR2 as SMNVEV (reference sequence). The CDR3 is made up of 15 amino acids. V lost 6 bases, J lost 7 bases, and 10 bases stayed unmatched. For the CDR3, the DNA is TGTGCCAGCAGCACAAACAGACAGGGGGGGAATGAGCAGTTCTTC. Its protein product is CASSTNRQGGNEQFF.

This clone showed up just once. The chain carries TRBV7-9 and TRBJ1-2; 10 bases are a match to TRBD1. CDR1 and CDR2 from the germline V gene are SEHNR and FQNEAQ (reference sequence). The CDR3 spans 16 residues. Trimming cost V 3 bases and J 8 bases; bases outside gene matches: 12. Here the CDR3 DNA reads TGTGCCAGCAGCTTTTCTACCCGGGACAGGGGCACGGGCTACACCTTC. Translation gives CASSFSTRDRGTGYTF.

The rearrangement uses TRBV29-1 and TRBJ2-2, with a weak D call TRBD2 (6 bases). The CDR3 has 13 residues. V lost 4 bases, J lost 6 bases, and 12 bases lay in between. CDR1 SQVTM and CDR2 ANQGSEA come from the germline V gene. Written as DNA, the CDR3 is TGCAGCGTTGGAGGTCCGGGGGCCGGGGAGCTGTTTTTT. Translation: CSVGGPGAGELFF.

This clone came up a few times. The chain uses TRBV5-1 and TRBJ2-1; 8 bases line up with TRBD1. This CDR3 has 15 amino acids. Germline V gene lookup returns CDR1 SGHRS and CDR2 YFSETQ. Trimming removed 4 bases from V and 6 bases from J; junction bases left unmatched: 9. As DNA, the CDR3 is TGCGCCAGCAGCACCGGACAGGGCATTGGCAATGAGCAGTTCTTC. Amino acid sequence: CASSTGQGIGNEQFF.

V gene TRBV6-4 combines with J gene TRBJ2-1; D is perhaps TRBD2 (5 bases). The CDR3 totals 15 residues. V was clipped by 4 bases and J by 0 bases, with 10 bases between them. CDR1 is MRHNA, CDR2 SNTAGT, per germline. Here the CDR3 DNA reads TGTGCCAGCAGTGCTGCCGGGGACTCCTACAATGAGCAGTTCTTC. Translating gives CASSAAGDSYNEQFF.

The chain has TRBV6-5 and TRBJ2-5; D is unresolved. This CDR3 has 15 amino acids. V dropped 10 bases and J dropped 2 bases, with 20 bases sitting between them. Germline loops: CDR1 MNHEY, CDR2 SVGAGI. The CDR3 loop is CATRRSQTLQETQYF. The CDR3, as DNA: TGTGCCACGCGAAGGAGCCAGACCCTGCAAGAGACCCAGTACTTC.

This chain links TRBV14 with TRBJ1-2; D remains ambiguous. This CDR3 has 13 amino acids. Germline CDR1 is SGHDN and CDR2 is FVKESK. Trimming shortened V by 0 bases and J by 1 base, and 3 bases separated the two germline ends. The CDR3 coding sequence is TGTGCCAGCAGCCAAGAATATAACTATGGCTACACCTTC. Translating gives CASSQEYNYGYTF.

The chain recombines TRBV4-1 with TRBJ2-1, with 7 nucleotides matching TRBD2. This CDR3 region has 17 residues. CDR1 and CDR2 from the germline V gene are MGHRA and YSYEKL. V dropped 0 bases and J dropped 0; count of bases not matched to a gene: 5. In DNA form, the CDR3 reads TGCGCCAGCAGCCAAGAACCGCGGGGGTTCTCCTACAATGAGCAGTTCTTC. It yields the protein CASSQEPRGFSYNEQFF.

The chain joins TRBV12-3 or TRBV12-4 to TRBJ1-6; unclear D gene. The CDR3 length is 11 residues. Trimming pared 4 bases from V and 16 bases from J, leaving 11 bases between. The CDR3, as DNA: TGTGCCAGCAGTTCTGGCTCGTCTCTCCACTTT. Its protein product is CASSSGSSLHF.

The chain combines TRBV14 with TRBJ2-4, with D possibly being TRBD1 (5 bases). V gave up 1 base and J gave up 9 bases, with 16 bases separating them. The germline V gene has CDR1 SGHDN and CDR2 FVKESK. CDR3 length equals 15 residues. The DNA of the CDR3 is TGTGCCAGCAGCCAAGGGAATAGGGGCCAATTCATTCAGTACTTC. Translating gives CASSQGNRGQFIQYF.

The gene calls are TRBV5-6 and TRBJ2-7, with D perhaps TRBD1 (6 bases). V was trimmed by 5 bases and J by 3 bases, leaving 27 bases between them. Germline values: CDR1 SGHDT, CDR2 YYEEEE. CDR3 length: 18 amino acids. CDR3 in DNA: TGTGCCAGCAGACTCAGGGGTCCGGCTCCAATCAAATTCTACGAGCAGTACGTC. This sequence encodes CASRLRGPAPIKFYEQYV.

The chain uses TRBV5-1 and TRBJ1-2; possibly TRBD1 for D (6 bases). The V end was cut by 0 bases, the J end by 4 bases, with 28 bases between. The germline V gene encodes CDR1 SGHRS and CDR2 YFSETQ. This CDR3 region has 20 residues. CDR3 DNA: TGCGCCAGCAGCTTGGAGCGGTCTCAAACAGGGAATCCTAGACTCTATGGCTACACCTTC. Amino acid sequence: CASSLERSQTGNPRLYGYTF.

DNA for the CDR3: TGTGCCAGCCGAACGCGGGCTAATGAAAAACTGTTTTTT. This gives the protein CASRTRANEKLFF. The gene calls are TRBV7-2 and TRBJ1-4; D gene uncertain. Deletions cut 8 bases from V and 3 bases from J, with 10 bases between. The CDR3 consists of 13 residues. Looked up from germline, CDR1 is SGHTA and CDR2 is FQGNSA. The full variable domain, completed using reference TRBV7-2 and TRBJ1-4, is GAGVSQSPSNKVTEKGKDVELRCDPISGHTALYWYRQSLGQGLEFLIYFQGNSAPDKSGLPSDRFSAERTGGSVSTLTIQRTQQEDSAVYLCASRTRANEKLFFGSGTQLSVL.

The gene calls are TRBV5-5 and TRBJ1-1; a weak D match, TRBD1 (6 bases). The CDR3 consists of 17 residues. Germline-derived CDR1 and CDR2 are SGHKS and YYEKEE (reference sequence). V gave up 1 base and J gave up 0 bases, with 16 bases separating them. CDR3 amino acids: CASSLYQQGGVNTEAFF. Here the CDR3 DNA reads TGTGCCAGCAGCTTGTATCAACAGGGAGGGGTGAACACTGAAGCTTTCTTT.

This chain links TRBV29-1 with TRBJ1-2; 9 bases are a match to TRBD1. The germline V gene has CDR1 SQVTM and CDR2 ANQGSEA. V lost 5 bases and J lost 8; bases outside the gene matches: 3. CDR3 size: 11 residues. Here the CDR3 DNA reads TGCAGCGTTCGGACAGGGGAAGGCTACACCTTC. It is translated as CSVRTGEGYTF.

The sample holds a few counts of this clone. The chain has TRBV19 and TRBJ2-1; TRBD2 agrees at 7 bases. Germline V gene data show CDR1 as LNHDA and CDR2 as SQIVND (reference sequence). Trimming at V came to 5 bases and at J to 6 bases, leaving 7 bases not matched to a gene. The CDR3 covers 14 residues. Written as DNA, the CDR3 is TGTGCCAGTAGTGCGGGACTACGGGGCAATGAGCAGTTCTTC. Translating gives CASSAGLRGNEQFF.

The V and J genes are TRBV4-2 and TRBJ2-6; 12 bases map to TRBD1. There are 19 residues in the CDR3. After removal of 0 bases from V and 3 bases from J, the junction contained 6 bases not matched to a gene. Germline V gene data show CDR1 as LGHNA and CDR2 as YNFKEQ. The CDR3 region has the DNA TGTGCCAGCAGCCAAGATTCGGGACAGGGGGCATTTGGGGCCAACGTCCTGACTTTC. It specifies CASSQDSGQGAFGANVLTF.

The CDR3 region is CASSPPLGSTDTQYF. The CDR3 DNA sequence: TGTGCCAGCTCACCACCTCTAGGATCCACAGATACGCAGTATTTT. The rearrangement uses TRBV18 and TRBJ2-3; D is unclear. Germline V gene lookup returns CDR1 KGHSH and CDR2 LQKENI. Trimming left V 0 bases short and J 2 bases short, with 9 bases between. CDR3 size: 15 residues. The full variable domain, rest sourced from reference TRBV18 and TRBJ2-3, is NAGVMQNPRHLVRRRGQEARLRCSPMKGHSHVYWYRQLPEEGLKFMVYLQKENIIDESGMPKERFSAEFPKEGPSILRIQQVVRGDSAAYFCASSPPLGSTDTQYFGPGTRLTVL.

J is TRBJ2-1 and V is TRBV5-8; 7 bases fit TRBD2. The CDR3 sequence is 15 residues long. Trimming removed 4 bases from V and 4 bases from J; junction bases left unmatched: 8. Germline V gene lookup returns CDR1 SGHTS and CDR2 YDEGEE. The CDR3 here is CASSGGGAVYNEQFF. The DNA of the CDR3 is TGTGCCAGCAGCGGGGGGGGTGCGGTGTACAATGAGCAGTTCTTC.

This chain connects TRBV6-1 to TRBJ1-3, with 11 bases matching TRBD1. The CDR3 sequence is 17 residues long. V shed 4 bases and J 2 bases; nucleotides not matched to a gene: 7. Germline CDR1 reads MNHNS; CDR2 reads SASEGT. The CDR3 nucleotides read TGTGCCAGCAGTGCCTCCGGGACAGGGGGGGCTGGAAACACCATATATTTT. It is translated as CASSASGTGGAGNTIYF.

In this sample, this clone turned up once. The rearrangement joins TRBV7-3 to TRBJ2-1, with 12 bases fitting TRBD1. There are 15 residues in the CDR3. Germline V gene sequence: CDR1 SGHTA, CDR2 FQGTGA. V lost 5 bases, J lost 5 bases, and 4 bases stayed unmatched. The CDR3 reads CASSAGQGAHNEQFF. The CDR3 DNA follows: TGTGCCAGCAGCGCGGGACAGGGGGCCCACAATGAGCAGTTCTTC.

This clone was seen once. The rearrangement uses TRBV12-3 or TRBV12-4 and TRBJ1-1; D remains ambiguous. Trimming left V 2 bases short and J 5 bases short, with 9 bases between. CDR3 size: 13 residues. CDR3 sequence (DNA): TGTGCCAGCAGTTTACAACAGTATACTGAAGCTTTCTTT. It specifies CASSLQQYTEAFF.

The V gene is TRBV10-3, the J gene TRBJ1-2, with TRBD1 as a possible D gene (6 bases). The germline gives CDR1 ENHRY, CDR2 SYGVKD. Between the trimmed V and J ends, which lost 3 bases and 4 bases, there was a span of 15 bases. The length of the CDR3 is 15 residues. The CDR3 DNA reads TGTGCCATCAGTGATATCGTACAGGGATCCTATGGCTACACCTTC. This translates into CAISDIVQGSYGYTF.

The CDR3 nucleotides read TGTGCCAGTAGTTTTAGCGGGACAGGGGGCCAGCCCCAGCATTTT. Protein: CASSFSGTGGQPQHF. V is TRBV19 and J is TRBJ1-5, with 12 bases fitting TRBD1. J gave up 7 bases and V 5 bases, and 6 bases lay outside the gene matches. Germline V CDR1 and CDR2: LNHDA, SQIVND (reference sequence). The CDR3 sequence is 15 residues long.

The chain couples TRBV10-3 to TRBJ1-4; 8 bases are a match to TRBD1. The CDR3 covers 19 residues. The ends lost 4 bases at V and 0 bases at J; junction bases unmatched: 13. Germline values: CDR1 ENHRY, CDR2 SYGVKD. CDR3 region: CAISATGTGSLATNEKLFF. In DNA form, the CDR3 reads TGTGCCATCAGTGCCACCGGGACAGGATCTTTAGCAACTAATGAAAAACTGTTTTTT.

This clone was seen a few times. This sequence joins TRBV2 and TRBJ2-2, with 10 positions matching TRBD2. V lost 7 bases and J lost 3; bases outside the gene matches: 5. CDR3 length equals 15 residues. Germline assignment: CDR1 SNHLY and CDR2 FYNNEI. In nucleotides, the CDR3 is TGTGCCAGCAATCCTAGCGGGGGTGACACCGGGGAGCTGTTTTTT. Translation: CASNPSGGDTGELFF. The full variable domain, with the rest looked up from reference TRBV2 and TRBJ2-2, is EPEVTQTPSHQVTQMGQEVILRCVPISNHLYFYWYRQILGQKVEFLVSFYNNEISEKSEIFDDQFSVERPDGSNFTLKIRSTKLEDSAMYFCASNPSGGDTGELFFGEGSRLTVL.

The V gene is TRBV6-5, the J gene TRBJ1-6; 7 bases line up with TRBD1. The junction had 5 bases not matched to a gene; V was cut back by 5 bases and J by 7 bases. Germline values: CDR1 MNHEY, CDR2 SVGAGI. This CDR3 spans 14 amino acids. The CDR3 coding sequence is TGTGCCAGCAGTACCGGGACAGAAAATTCACCCCTCCACTTT. It yields the protein CASSTGTENSPLHF.